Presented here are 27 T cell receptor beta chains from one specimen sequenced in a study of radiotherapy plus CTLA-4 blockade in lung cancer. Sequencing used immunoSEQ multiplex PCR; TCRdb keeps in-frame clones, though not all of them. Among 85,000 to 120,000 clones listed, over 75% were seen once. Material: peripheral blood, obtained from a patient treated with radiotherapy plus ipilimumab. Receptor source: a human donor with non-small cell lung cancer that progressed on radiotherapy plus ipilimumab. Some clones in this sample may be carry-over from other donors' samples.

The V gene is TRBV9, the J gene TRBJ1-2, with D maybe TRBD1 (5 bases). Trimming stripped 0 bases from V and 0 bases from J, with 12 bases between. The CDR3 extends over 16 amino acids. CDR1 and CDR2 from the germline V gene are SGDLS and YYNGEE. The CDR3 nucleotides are TGTGCCAGCAGCGTAGACTTACGGGGGACTAACTATGGCTACACCTTC. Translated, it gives CASSVDLRGTNYGYTF. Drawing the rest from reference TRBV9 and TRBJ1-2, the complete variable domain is DSGVTQTPKHLITATGQRVTLRCSPRSGDLSVYWYQQSLDQGLQFLIQYYNGEERAKGNILERFSAQQFPDLHSELNLSSLELGDSALYFCASSVDLRGTNYGYTFGSGTRLTVV.

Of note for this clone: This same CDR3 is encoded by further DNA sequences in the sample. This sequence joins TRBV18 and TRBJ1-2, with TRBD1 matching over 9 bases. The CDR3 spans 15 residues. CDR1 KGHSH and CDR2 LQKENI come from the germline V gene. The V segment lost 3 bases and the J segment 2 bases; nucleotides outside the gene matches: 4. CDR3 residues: CASSPGTGFNYGYTF. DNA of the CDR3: TGTGCCAGCTCACCCGGGACAGGGTTCAACTATGGCTACACCTTC.

The CDR3 spells CASSATLVRALSYEQYF. The CDR3 bases are TGTGCCAGTAGCGCCACCCTTGTCAGGGCCCTCTCCTACGAGCAGTACTTC. The rearrangement uses TRBV19 and TRBJ2-7, with a tentative D call TRBD1 (5 bases). Germline assignment: CDR1 LNHDA and CDR2 SQIVND (reference sequence). This CDR3 has 17 amino acids. Trimming shortened V by 6 bases and J by 0 bases, and 21 bases separated the two germline ends. Full variable domain (rest looked up from reference TRBV19 and TRBJ2-7): DGGITQSPKYLFRKEGQNVTLSCEQNLNHDAMYWYRQDPGQGLRLIYYSQIVNDFQKGDIAEGYSVSREKKESFPLTVTSAQKNPTAFYLCASSATLVRALSYEQYFGPGTRLTVT.

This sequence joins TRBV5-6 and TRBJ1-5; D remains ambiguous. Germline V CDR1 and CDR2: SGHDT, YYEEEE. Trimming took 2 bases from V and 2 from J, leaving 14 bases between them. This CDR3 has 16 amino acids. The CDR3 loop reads CASSLSRSLRNQPQHF. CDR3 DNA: TGTGCCAGCAGCTTATCGCGGAGCCTCCGCAATCAGCCCCAGCATTTT.

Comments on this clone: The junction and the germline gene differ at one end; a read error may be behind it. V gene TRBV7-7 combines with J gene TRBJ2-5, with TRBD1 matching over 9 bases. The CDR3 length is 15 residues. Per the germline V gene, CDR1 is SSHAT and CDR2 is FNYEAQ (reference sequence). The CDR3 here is CASRKGTGHQETQYF. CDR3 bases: TGTGCTAGCAGGAAAGGGACAGGGCACCAAGAGACCCAGTACTTC.

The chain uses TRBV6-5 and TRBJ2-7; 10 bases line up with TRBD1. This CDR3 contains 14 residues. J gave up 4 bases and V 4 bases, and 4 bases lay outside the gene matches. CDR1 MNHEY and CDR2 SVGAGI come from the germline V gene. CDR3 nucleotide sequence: TGTGCCAGCAGTTGGGGACAGGGGAAATACGAGCAGTACTTC. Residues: CASSWGQGKYEQYF.

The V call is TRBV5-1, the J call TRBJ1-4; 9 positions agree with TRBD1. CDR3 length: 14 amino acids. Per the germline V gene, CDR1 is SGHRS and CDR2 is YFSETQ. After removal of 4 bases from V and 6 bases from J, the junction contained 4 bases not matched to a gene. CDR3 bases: TGCGCCAGCAGCCGGGACAGGGTAGATGAAAAACTGTTTTTT. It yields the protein CASSRDRVDEKLFF.

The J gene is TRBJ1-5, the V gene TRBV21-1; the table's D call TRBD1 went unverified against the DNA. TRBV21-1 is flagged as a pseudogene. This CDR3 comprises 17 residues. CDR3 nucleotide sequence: TGTGCCAGCAGCGCCCGGAAGGGGATGTTGAGCAATCAGCCCCAGCATTTT. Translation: CASSARKGMLSNQPQHF.

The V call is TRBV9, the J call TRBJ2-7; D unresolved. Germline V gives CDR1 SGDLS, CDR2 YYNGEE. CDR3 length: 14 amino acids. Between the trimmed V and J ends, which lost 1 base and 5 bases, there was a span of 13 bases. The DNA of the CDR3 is TGTGCCAGCAGCGTATCCCCTATAGTCCACGAGCAGTACTTC. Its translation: CASSVSPIVHEQYF.

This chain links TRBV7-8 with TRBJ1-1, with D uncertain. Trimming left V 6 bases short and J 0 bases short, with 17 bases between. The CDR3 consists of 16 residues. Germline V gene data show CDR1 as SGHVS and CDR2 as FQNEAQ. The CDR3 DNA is TGTGCCAGCAGGAATCAGCGGGGAGTTATGAACACTGAAGCTTTCTTT. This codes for CASRNQRGVMNTEAFF.

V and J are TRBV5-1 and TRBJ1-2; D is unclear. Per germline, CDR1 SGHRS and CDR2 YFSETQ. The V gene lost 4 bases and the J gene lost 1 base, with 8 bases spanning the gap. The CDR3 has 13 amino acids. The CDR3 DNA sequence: TGCGCCAGCAGCCCGGCTGGTAACTATGGCTACACCTTC. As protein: CASSPAGNYGYTF.

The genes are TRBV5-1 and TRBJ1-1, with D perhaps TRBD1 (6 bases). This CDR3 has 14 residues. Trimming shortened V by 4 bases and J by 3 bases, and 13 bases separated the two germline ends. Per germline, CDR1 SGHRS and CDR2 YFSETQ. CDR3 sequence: CASSEQGRDTEAFF. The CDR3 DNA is TGCGCCAGCAGCGAACAGGGACGAGACACTGAAGCTTTCTTT.

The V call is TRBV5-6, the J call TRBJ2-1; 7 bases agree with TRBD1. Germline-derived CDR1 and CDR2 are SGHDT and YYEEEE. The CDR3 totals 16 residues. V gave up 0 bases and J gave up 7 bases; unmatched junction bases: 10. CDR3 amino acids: CASSLDKGAVYNEQFF. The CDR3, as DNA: TGTGCCAGCAGCTTGGATAAGGGGGCGGTGTATAATGAGCAGTTCTTC. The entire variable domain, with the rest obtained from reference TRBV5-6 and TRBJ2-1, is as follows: DAGVTQSPTHLIKTRGQQVTLRCSPKSGHDTVSWYQQALGQGPQFIFQYYEEEERQRGNFPDRFSGHQFPNYSSELNVNALLLGDSALYLCASSLDKGAVYNEQFFGPGTRLTVL.

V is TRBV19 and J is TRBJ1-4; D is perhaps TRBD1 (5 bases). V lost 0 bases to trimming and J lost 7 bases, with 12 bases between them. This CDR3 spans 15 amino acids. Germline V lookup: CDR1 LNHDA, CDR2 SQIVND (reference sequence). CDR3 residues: CASSIDRTMGEKLFF. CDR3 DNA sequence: TGTGCCAGTAGTATAGATCGGACAATGGGTGAAAAACTGTTTTTT. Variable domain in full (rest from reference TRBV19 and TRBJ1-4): DGGITQSPKYLFRKEGQNVTLSCEQNLNHDAMYWYRQDPGQGLRLIYYSQIVNDFQKGDIAEGYSVSREKKESFPLTVTSAQKNPTAFYLCASSIDRTMGEKLFFGSGTQLSVL.

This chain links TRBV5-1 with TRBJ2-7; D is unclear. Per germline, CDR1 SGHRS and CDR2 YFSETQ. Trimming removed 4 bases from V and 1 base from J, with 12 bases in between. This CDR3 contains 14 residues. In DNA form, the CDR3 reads TGCGCCAGCAGCGGTACAGCCTATTCCTACGAGCAGTACTTC. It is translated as CASSGTAYSYEQYF. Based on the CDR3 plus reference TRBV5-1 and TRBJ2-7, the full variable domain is KAGVTQTPRYLIKTRGQQVTLSCSPISGHRSVSWYQQTPGQGLQFLFEYFSETQRNKGNFPGRFSGRQFSNSRSEMNVSTLELGDSALYLCASSGTAYSYEQYFGPGTRLTVT.

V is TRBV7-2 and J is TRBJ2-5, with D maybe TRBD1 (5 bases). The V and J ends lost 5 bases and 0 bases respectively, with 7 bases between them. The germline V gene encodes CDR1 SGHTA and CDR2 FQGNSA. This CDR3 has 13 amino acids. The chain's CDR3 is CASSRQYQETQYF. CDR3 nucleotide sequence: TGTGCCAGCAGCCGACAGTACCAAGAGACCCAGTACTTC. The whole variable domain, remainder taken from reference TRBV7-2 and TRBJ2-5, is GAGVSQSPSNKVTEKGKDVELRCDPISGHTALYWYRQSLGQGLEFLIYFQGNSAPDKSGLPSDRFSAERTGGSVSTLTIQRTQQEDSAVYLCASSRQYQETQYFGPGTRLLVL.

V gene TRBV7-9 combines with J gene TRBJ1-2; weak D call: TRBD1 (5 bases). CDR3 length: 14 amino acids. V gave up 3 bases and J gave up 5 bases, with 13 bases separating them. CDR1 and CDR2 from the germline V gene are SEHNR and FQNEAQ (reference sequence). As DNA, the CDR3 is TGTGCCAGCAGCTTCCGCAGGGAGGGATATGGCTACACCTTC. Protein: CASSFRREGYGYTF. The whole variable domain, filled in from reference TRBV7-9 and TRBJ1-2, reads DTGVSQNPRHKITKRGQNVTFRCDPISEHNRLYWYRQTLGQGPEFLTYFQNEAQLEKSRLLSDRFSAERPKGSFSTLEIQRTEQGDSAMYLCASSFRREGYGYTFGSGTRLTVV.

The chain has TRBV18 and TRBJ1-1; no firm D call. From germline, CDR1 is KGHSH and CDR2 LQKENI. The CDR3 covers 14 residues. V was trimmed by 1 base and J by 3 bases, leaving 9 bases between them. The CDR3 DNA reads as TGTGCCAGCTCACCACTGTACAGTTACACTGAAGCTTTCTTT. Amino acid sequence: CASSPLYSYTEAFF.

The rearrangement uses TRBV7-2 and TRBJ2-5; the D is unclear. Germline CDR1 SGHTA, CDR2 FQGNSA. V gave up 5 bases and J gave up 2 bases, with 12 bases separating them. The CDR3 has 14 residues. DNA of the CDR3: TGTGCCAGCAGCCCCCGTATAGCACAAGAGACCCAGTACTTC. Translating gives CASSPRIAQETQYF.

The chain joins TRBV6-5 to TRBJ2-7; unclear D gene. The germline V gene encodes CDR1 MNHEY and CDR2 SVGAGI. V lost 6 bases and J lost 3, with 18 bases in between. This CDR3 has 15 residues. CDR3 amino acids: CASSKLDQLGYEQYF. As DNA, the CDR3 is TGTGCCAGCAGCAAATTGGACCAACTCGGCTACGAGCAGTACTTC.

The DNA of the CDR3 is TGTGCCAGCAGCTTAGTGGAGAGGGTAGTTGAAGCTTTCTTT. Protein: CASSLVERVVEAFF. The V and J genes are TRBV11-2 and TRBJ1-1; D gene unclear. The CDR3 contains 14 residues. V was shortened by 1 base and J by 7 bases, with 13 bases between the two germline ends. Germline V CDR1 and CDR2: SGHAT, FQNNGV.

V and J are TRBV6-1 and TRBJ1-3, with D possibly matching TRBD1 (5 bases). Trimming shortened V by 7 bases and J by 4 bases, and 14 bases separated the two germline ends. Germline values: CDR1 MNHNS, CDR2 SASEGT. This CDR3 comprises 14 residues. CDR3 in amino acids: CASIPLGGGNTIYF. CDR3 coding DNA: TGTGCCAGCATCCCCCTCGGGGGGGGAAACACCATATATTTT.

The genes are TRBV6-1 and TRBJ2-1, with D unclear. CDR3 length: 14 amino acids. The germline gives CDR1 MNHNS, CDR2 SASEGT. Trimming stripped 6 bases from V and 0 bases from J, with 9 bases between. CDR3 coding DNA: TGTGCCAGCAGGAGGACCGTCTCCTACAATGAGCAGTTCTTC. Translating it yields CASRRTVSYNEQFF.

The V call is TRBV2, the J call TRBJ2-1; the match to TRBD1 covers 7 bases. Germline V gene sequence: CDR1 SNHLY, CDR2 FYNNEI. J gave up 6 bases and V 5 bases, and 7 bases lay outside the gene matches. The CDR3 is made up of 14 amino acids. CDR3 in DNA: TGTGCCAGCAGTATACTGACAGGGCGCAATGAGCAGTTCTTC. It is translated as CASSILTGRNEQFF. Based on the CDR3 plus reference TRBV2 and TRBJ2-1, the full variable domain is EPEVTQTPSHQVTQMGQEVILRCVPISNHLYFYWYRQILGQKVEFLVSFYNNEISEKSEIFDDQFSVERPDGSNFTLKIRSTKLEDSAMYFCASSILTGRNEQFFGPGTRLTVL.

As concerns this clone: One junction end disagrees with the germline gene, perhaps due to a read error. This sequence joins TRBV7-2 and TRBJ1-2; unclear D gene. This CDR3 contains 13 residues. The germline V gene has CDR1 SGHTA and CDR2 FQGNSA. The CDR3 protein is CASSLGVNYGHTF. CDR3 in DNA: TGTGCCAGCAGCTTAGGAGTTAACTATGGCCACACCTTC.

CDR3 loop: CASSPTSQNTEAFF. The CDR3 nucleotides are TGTGCCAGCAGCCCAACGTCACAGAACACTGAAGCTTTCTTT. The chain couples TRBV6-1 to TRBJ1-1; D is unresolved. The CDR3 sequence is 14 residues long. CDR1 is MNHNS and CDR2 is SASEGT in the germline V gene. V shed 6 bases and J shed 1 base, with 12 bases lying between them.

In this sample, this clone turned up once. CDR3: CASSLAGNIYNEQFF. Here the CDR3 DNA reads TGCGCCAGCAGCCTAGCGGGGAACATTTACAATGAGCAGTTCTTC. V gene TRBV4-3 combines with J gene TRBJ2-1; 8 bases are a match to TRBD2. Per the germline V gene, CDR1 is LGHNA and CDR2 is YSLEER. The ends lost 4 bases at V and 4 bases at J; junction bases unmatched: 6. CDR3 size: 15 residues.